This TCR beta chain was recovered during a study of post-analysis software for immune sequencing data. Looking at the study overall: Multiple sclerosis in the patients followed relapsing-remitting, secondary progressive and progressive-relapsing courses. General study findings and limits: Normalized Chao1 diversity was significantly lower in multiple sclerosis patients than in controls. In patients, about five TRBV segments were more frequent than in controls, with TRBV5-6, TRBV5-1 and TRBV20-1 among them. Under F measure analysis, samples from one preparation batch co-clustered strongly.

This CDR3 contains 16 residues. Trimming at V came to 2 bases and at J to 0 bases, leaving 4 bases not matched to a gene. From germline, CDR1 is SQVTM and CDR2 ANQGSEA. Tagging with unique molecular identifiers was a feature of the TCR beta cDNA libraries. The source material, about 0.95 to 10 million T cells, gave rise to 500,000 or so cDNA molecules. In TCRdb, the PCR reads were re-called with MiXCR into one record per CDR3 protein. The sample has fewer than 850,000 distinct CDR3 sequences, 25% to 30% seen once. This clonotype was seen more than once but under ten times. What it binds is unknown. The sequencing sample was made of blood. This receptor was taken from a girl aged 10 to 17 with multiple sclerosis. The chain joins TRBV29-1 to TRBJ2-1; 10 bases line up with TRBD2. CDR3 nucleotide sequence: TGCAGCGTTGAATTGCCTAGCGGGAGCTCCTACAATGAGCAGTTCTTC. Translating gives CSVELPSGSSYNEQFF.